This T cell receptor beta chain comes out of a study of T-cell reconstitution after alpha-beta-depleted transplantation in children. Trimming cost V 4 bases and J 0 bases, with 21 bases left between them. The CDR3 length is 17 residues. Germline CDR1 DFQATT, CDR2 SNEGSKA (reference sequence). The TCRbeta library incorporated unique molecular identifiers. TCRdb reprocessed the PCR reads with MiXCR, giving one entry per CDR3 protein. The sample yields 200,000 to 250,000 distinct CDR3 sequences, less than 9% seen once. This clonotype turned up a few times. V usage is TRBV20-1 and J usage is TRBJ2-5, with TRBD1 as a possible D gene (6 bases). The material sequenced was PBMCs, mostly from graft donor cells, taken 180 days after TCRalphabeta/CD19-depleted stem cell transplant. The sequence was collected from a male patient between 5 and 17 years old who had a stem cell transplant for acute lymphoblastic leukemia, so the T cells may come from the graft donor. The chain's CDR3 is CSANYLPGHTYQETQYF. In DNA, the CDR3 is TGCAGTGCTAACTATCTACCGGGACACACGTACCAAGAGACCCAGTACTTC.